The 2 T cell receptor beta chains presented below share a single source sample, sequenced in a study of monozygotic twins with cystic fibrosis. Using immunoSEQ multiplex PCR, the repertoire was profiled, and TCRdb retains in-frame clones only, with some absent. The table has around 33,000 clones, approximately 84% seen once. The sequenced sample was blood. Receptors originate from a girl aged 2-10 years with cystic fibrosis.

V usage is TRBV13 and J usage is TRBJ1-2; tentative D call: TRBD1 (5 bases). CDR3 length equals 15 residues. V lost 2 bases to trimming and J lost 4 bases, with 14 bases between them. Looked up from germline, CDR1 is PRHDT and CDR2 is FYEKMQ (reference sequence). This CDR3 reads CASSLRGSNSYGYTF. For the CDR3, the DNA is TGTGCCAGCAGCTTACGGGGCTCGAACAGCTATGGCTACACCTTC.

The chain combines TRBV7-8 with TRBJ2-5; 12 bases are a match to TRBD2. CDR3 length equals 15 residues. The V gene end was trimmed by 8 bases and the J gene end by 7 bases; junction bases not matched to a gene: 11. CDR1 is SGHVS, CDR2 FQNEAQ, per germline. The CDR3 spells CASSSSGGASGTQYF. The DNA of the CDR3 is TGTGCCAGCTCCTCTAGCGGGGGGGCCTCCGGGACCCAGTACTTC.